These T cell receptor beta chains were read from a single sample in a study of blood T cells in healthy people across ages. TCRdb independently ran MiXCR on the 5' RACE reads; one entry per CDR3 protein. This sample yields about 1.7 million distinct CDR3 sequences, of which roughly 28% are seen a single time; 6.5% to 8.5% belongs to the top ten. The material sequenced was blood. The receptors were sampled from a woman between 25 and 40 years old in good health. CDR3s include the opening cysteine and the closing phenylalanine or tryptophan. A D gene is named only where the DNA matches it firmly. Part of the rows lack a size; the others show once, few, many or a class for expanded clones.

- | - | TRBJ2-7 | TRBV29-1 | TGCAGCACTCCACCGGGACCGTGGGCCTGTTACGAGCAGTACTTC | CSTPPGPWACYEQYF
- | TRBD1 | TRBJ2-2 | TRBV7-3 | TGTGCCAGCAGCCCAACCCCGGGACAGGGTCTCGGCACCGGGGAGCTGTTTTTT | CASSPTPGQGLGTGELFF
- | - | TRBJ2-7 | TRBV15 | TGTGCCACCAGCAGGAATCCCTTCGACCCCGAGAGCTACGAGCAGTACTTC | CATSRNPFDPESYEQYF
- | - | TRBJ1-1 | TRBV20-1 | TGCAGTGCTAGCAGGGAGGTAGAGGCTTTCTTT | CSASREVEAFF
many | - | TRBJ2-7 | TRBV7-9 | TGTGCCAGCAGTTTAGGGGCCTCCTACGAGCAGTACTTC | CASSLGASYEQYF
- | - | TRBJ1-2 | TRBV2 | TGTGCCAGCAGTGAAGAGGCGGGGGCGCTCTATGGCTACACCTTC | CASSEEAGALYGYTF
- | - | TRBJ2-5 | TRBV12-3/TRBV12-4 | TGTGCCAACAGTTTCGGGGGGCCCGGACTAACCCAGTACTTC | CANSFGGPGLTQYF
- | TRBD2 | TRBJ2-7 | TRBV5-1 | TGCGCCAGCAGAGAGAGCGGGAGGTACGAGCAGTACTTC | CASRESGRYEQYF
- | TRBD2 | TRBJ2-1 | TRBV7-9 | TGTTCCAGCAGCTTACTAGCGAAGGATGAGCAGTTCTTC | CSSSLLAKDEQFF
- | - | TRBJ2-7 | TRBV7-7 | TGTGCCAGCAGCTCCTGGCAAGGCTACGAGCAGTACTTC | CASSSWQGYEQYF
few | - | TRBJ2-3 | TRBV20-1 | TGCAGTGCTAGGGCTCGTGGGCGGCTCACAGATACGCAGTATTTT | CSARARGRLTDTQYF
many | TRBD1 | TRBJ1-2 | TRBV7-8 | TGTGCCAGCAGCTGGGAACTGTTGACAGGGCCGAATGGCTTTGGCTACACCTTC | CASSWELLTGPNGFGYTF
few | - | TRBJ1-2 | TRBV29-1 | TGCAGCGTTGAAGACGCGCTAGGTGCTAACTATGGCTACACCTTC | CSVEDALGANYGYTF
- | TRBD1 | TRBJ1-4 | TRBV6-6 | TGTGCCAGCAGCCGAATCGGACAGGGCGGTGAAAAACTGTTTTTT | CASSRIGQGGEKLFF
few | - | TRBJ1-5 | TRBV20-1 | TGCAGTGTAGGGACATCTAATCGGCCCCAGCATTTT | CSVGTSNRPQHF
few | - | TRBJ2-1 | TRBV29-1 | TGCAGCGTTAGCAGGGACACAGAATACCCCCTTTGCAATGAGCAGTTCTTC | CSVSRDTEYPLCNEQFF
- | - | TRBJ2-2 | TRBV7-2 | TGTGCCAGCAGCCGGCGGACTGTGGACGGGGAGCTGTTTTTT | CASSRRTVDGELFF
few | TRBD2 | TRBJ2-5 | TRBV20-1 | TGCAGTGCTCCAAAGGCCGGACTAGCGTTGGAGACCCAGTACTTC | CSAPKAGLALETQYF
few | - | TRBJ2-4 | TRBV7-2 | TGTGCCAGCAGCTTCCCTATGGCCGCCAAAAACATTCAGTACTTC | CASSFPMAAKNIQYF
- | TRBD1 | TRBJ2-7 | TRBV12-5 | TGTGCTAGTGGTTTGCCTCGACAGGGCGGCTACGAGCAGTACTTC | CASGLPRQGGYEQYF
many | - | TRBJ2-5 | TRBV12-3/TRBV12-4 | TGTGCCAGCAGTTTAGTCGCTAGCCCGGAGACCCAGTACTTC | CASSLVASPETQYF
- | TRBD1 | TRBJ1-1 | TRBV18 | TGTGCCAGCTCACTCAGGGGGGCGGCCACTGAAGCTTTCTTT | CASSLRGAATEAFF
- | TRBD1 | TRBJ1-1 | TRBV6-5 | TGTGCCAGCAGTTACTACAGGGACAGTGAAGCTTTCTTT | CASSYYRDSEAFF
- | - | TRBJ1-5 | TRBV2 | TGTGCCAGCAGCGAGGGGTTCCCGGATCAGCCCCAGCATTTT | CASSEGFPDQPQHF
- | TRBD1 | TRBJ2-3 | TRBV20-1 | TGCAGTGCTAGAGATCGGGCAGGGGGTAGTACAGATACGCAGTATTTT | CSARDRAGGSTDTQYF
- | - | TRBJ2-3 | TRBV29-1 | TGCAGCGGTGAAGGAAACACAGATACGCAGTATTTT | CSGEGNTDTQYF
- | - | TRBJ2-7 | TRBV5-5 | TGTGCCAGCAGCTTGCTAGGTCTTGCCTACGAGCAGTACTTC | CASSLLGLAYEQYF
few | TRBD2 | TRBJ2-1 | TRBV12-5 | TGTGCTAGTGCCGGACTAGCGGGGACCTACAATGAGCAGTTCTTC | CASAGLAGTYNEQFF
- | TRBD1 | TRBJ2-5 | TRBV19 | TGTGCCGGTAGTATCCCGACAGGGTCACAGTACTTC | CAGSIPTGSQYF
many | - | TRBJ2-5 | TRBV28 | TGTGCCAGCAGTTCCATCATCTCCAGAGGCCAAGAGACCCAGTACTTC | CASSSIISRGQETQYF
- | - | TRBJ2-1 | TRBV12-3/TRBV12-4 | TGTGCCAGCAGTTTGAAGGGTTTGAGTGAGCAGTTCTTC | CASSLKGLSEQFF
few | TRBD1 | TRBJ2-7 | TRBV4-3 | TGCGCCAGCAGCCAGGATCGGACAGGGCTCTCCTACGAGCAGTACTTC | CASSQDRTGLSYEQYF
- | - | TRBJ1-5 | TRBV7-9 | TGTGCCAGCAGCGGAAGGAACCAAAATCAGCCCCAGCATTTT | CASSGRNQNQPQHF
- | - | TRBJ1-2 | TRBV29-1 | TGCAGCGTTGAGGGACCCCAAGGGGGTAACTATGGCTACACCTTC | CSVEGPQGGNYGYTF
once | - | TRBJ2-7 | TRBV5-6 | TGTGCCAGCAGCAAAGGGGGGAGACTCGGCGAGCAGTACTTC | CASSKGGRLGEQYF
few | - | TRBJ2-3 | TRBV2 | TGTGCCAGCAGTGGGGACTCCGCCCAGATAACACAGTATTTT | CASSGDSAQITQYF
- | - | TRBJ1-1 | TRBV12-3/TRBV12-4 | TGTGCCAGCAGTTTCCCCAACCACGCCGGGACATCGAACACTGAAGCTTTCTTT | CASSFPNHAGTSNTEAFF
few | - | TRBJ2-7 | TRBV4-1 | TGCGCCAGCAGCGACGTCAGGGGCGGTCGAGGCGAGCAGTACTTC | CASSDVRGGRGEQYF
- | - | TRBJ1-1 | TRBV5-1 | TGCGCCAGCAGCTGGGGTCGAAGGTCATCGGAAATGAACACTGAAGCTTTCTTT | CASSWGRRSSEMNTEAFF
few | - | TRBJ2-5 | TRBV24-1 | TGTGCCACCAGTGAGGTGGGTCAGAATCAAGAGACCCAGTACTTC | CATSEVGQNQETQYF
- | TRBD2 | TRBJ2-3 | TRBV28 | TGTGCCAGCTCGGGGGGAAAGGCCACCCCAGATACGCAGTATTTT | CASSGGKATPDTQYF